Listed here are 22 T cell receptor beta chains from one sample, sequenced in a study of blood T cells in healthy people across ages. The use of a sample-barcoded 5' primer and a J-beta primer mix characterized a second PCR of about 7 to 12 cycles. Using its own MiXCR run on the 5' RACE reads, TCRdb lists one record per CDR3 protein. The table lists just under 900,000 distinct CDR3 sequences, under 30% of them singletons. The sample taken for sequencing was blood. Source of these receptors: a woman of 80 years or more in good health.

With respect to this clonotype: A much larger clone sits a single nucleotide away, making a read error possible. The chain is built from TRBV12-3 or TRBV12-4 and TRBJ2-3, with no clear D. The CDR3 contains 13 residues. The CDR3 loop reads CASSLVRADMQYF. CDR3 nucleotide sequence: TGTGCCAGCAGTTTAGTGAGAGCAGATATGCAGTATTTT.

V is TRBV5-1 and J is TRBJ2-7, with TRBD1 matching 11 bases. Trimming removed 2 bases from V and 7 bases from J; junction bases left unmatched: 8. CDR3 length equals 15 residues. The germline V gene has CDR1 SGHRS and CDR2 YFSETQ. The CDR3 loop reads CASSFYPDRGREQYF. CDR3 bases: TGCGCCAGCAGCTTTTACCCGGACAGGGGGCGAGAGCAGTACTTC.

V is TRBV5-1 and J is TRBJ2-5; 9 nucleotides match TRBD2. CDR1 is SGHRS and CDR2 is YFSETQ in the germline V gene. This CDR3 region has 15 residues. Trimming took 0 bases from V and 4 from J; bases not matched to a gene: 4. CDR3 DNA: TGCGCCAGCAGCTTGGTCCCTAGCGGGGCAGAGACCCAGTACTTC. Protein product: CASSLVPSGAETQYF.

This clonotype was observed many times. The gene calls are TRBV7-2 and TRBJ2-1; 10 bases line up with TRBD1. CDR1 SGHTA and CDR2 FQGNSA come from the germline V gene. The CDR3 totals 14 residues. J was trimmed by 7 bases and V by 10 bases; bases with no gene match: 10. CDR3 sequence: CATKRDRGDNEQFF. The CDR3 DNA reads TGTGCCACCAAACGGGACAGGGGAGATAATGAGCAGTTCTTC. The full variable domain, rest sourced from reference TRBV7-2 and TRBJ2-1, is GAGVSQSPSNKVTEKGKDVELRCDPISGHTALYWYRQSLGQGLEFLIYFQGNSAPDKSGLPSDRFSAERTGGSVSTLTIQRTQQEDSAVYLCATKRDRGDNEQFFGPGTRLTVL.

The chain has TRBV14 and TRBJ2-2, with TRBD2 identical over 10 bases. This CDR3 is 16 amino acids long. The germline CDR1 and CDR2 sequences are SGHDN and FVKESK. Trimming removed 4 bases from V and 5 bases from J; junction bases left unmatched: 7. This CDR3 reads CASSPLAGKLTGELFF. CDR3 nucleotides: TGTGCCAGCAGCCCACTAGCGGGGAAGCTTACCGGGGAGCTGTTTTTT.

This clonotype was counted many times. This rearrangement joins TRBV28 to TRBJ1-4, with D possibly matching TRBD1 (6 bases). The CDR3 consists of 15 residues. From germline, CDR1 is MDHEN and CDR2 SYDVKM. V was pared by 6 bases and J by 4 bases, with 15 bases between. The CDR3 sequence: CASSRAGTSNEKLFF. In DNA form, the CDR3 reads TGTGCCAGCAGCCGAGCCGGGACAAGTAATGAAAAACTGTTTTTT.

This clonotype was seen ten or more times. V usage is TRBV7-2 and J usage is TRBJ1-4, with TRBD1 matching 8 bases. Germline CDR1 reads SGHTA; CDR2 reads FQGNSA. V shed 1 base, J shed 1 base, and the junction held 5 bases outside the gene matches. This CDR3 has 17 amino acids. The CDR3 DNA sequence: TGTGCCAGCAGCTTAGTGGCCAGGGGGCGAACTAATGAAAAACTGTTTTTT. Translation gives CASSLVARGRTNEKLFF.

This clonotype was detected a few times. For the CDR3, the DNA is TGTGCCAGCAGCCGGGACAGCCTCACCGGGGAGCTGTTTTTT. It is translated as CASSRDSLTGELFF. The rearrangement joins TRBV6-4 to TRBJ2-2; 7 bases map to TRBD1. V was clipped by 6 bases and J by 4 bases; unmatched bases: 5. Germline V gene data show CDR1 as MRHNA and CDR2 as SNTAGT. This CDR3 contains 14 residues.

The V gene is TRBV3-1, the J gene TRBJ2-7; TRBD2 aligns across 16 bases. This CDR3 region has 16 residues. The V gene's germline CDR1 is LGHDT and CDR2 YNNKEL (reference sequence). With 4 bases clipped from V and 4 bases from J, the junction kept 4 bases outside the gene matches. The CDR3, as DNA: TGTGCCAGCAGCCCGGGACTAGCGGGGGGGCCGTACGAGCAGTACTTC. It encodes CASSPGLAGGPYEQYF.

The gene calls are TRBV10-3 and TRBJ1-6; TRBD1 matches 7 bases. This CDR3 has 18 residues. Looked up from germline, CDR1 is ENHRY and CDR2 is SYGVKD. Germline trimming cut 3 bases from V and 5 bases from J; bases unmatched to any gene: 13. This CDR3 reads CAISDFPGQAVDNSPLHF. The CDR3 region has the DNA TGTGCCATCAGTGATTTTCCCGGACAGGCCGTAGATAATTCACCCCTCCACTTT.

Worth noting for this clonotype: Mismatch with germline at one junction end may stem from a read error. The chain joins TRBV20-1 to TRBJ2-1; TRBD2 agrees at 7 bases. The CDR3 extends over 14 amino acids. Germline assignment: CDR1 DFQATT and CDR2 SNEGSKA (reference sequence). CDR3 sequence reads: CCAREGPAYNKQFF. Written as DNA, the CDR3 is TGCTGTGCTAGGGAGGGTCCGGCCTACAATAAGCAGTTCTTC.

This clonotype showed up just a few times. An end of the junction differs from the germline gene, which may be a read error. The CDR3: CRPAQGDSGHTF. The CDR3, as DNA: TGCAGGCCGGCACAGGGTGATTCTGGCCACACCTTC. The genes are TRBV20-1 and TRBJ1-2; tentatively, D is TRBD1 (6 bases). This CDR3 has 12 amino acids. Germline-derived CDR1 and CDR2 are DFQATT and SNEGSKA (reference sequence).

The table lists this clonotype with many counts. The chain employs TRBV4-1 and TRBJ2-3; tentative D call: TRBD1 (6 bases). CDR3 size: 16 residues. Germline assignment: CDR1 MGHRA and CDR2 YSYEKL. Trimming removed 4 bases at V and 0 bases at J, with 14 bases between. CDR3 sequence (DNA): TGCGCCAGCAGCCGATCGACAGGTCGTAGCACAGATACGCAGTATTTT. Amino acids: CASSRSTGRSTDTQYF.

This clonotype was seen a handful of times. The chain combines TRBV14 with TRBJ1-1, with no clear D. Germline-derived CDR1 and CDR2 are SGHDN and FVKESK. Trimming removed 5 bases from V and 6 bases from J, with 10 bases in between. This CDR3 spans 12 amino acids. In DNA form, the CDR3 reads TGTGCCAGCAGCGATCGTTGGGCTGAAGCTTTCTTT. Protein: CASSDRWAEAFF.

This clonotype was recorded many times. V and J are TRBV30 and TRBJ2-1; D unresolved. Trimming left V 0 bases short and J 4 bases short, with 7 bases between. The CDR3 length is 13 residues. CDR1 GTSNPN and CDR2 SVGIG come from the germline V gene (reference sequence). The CDR3 loop reads CAWSVRPYNEQFF. The CDR3 DNA follows: TGTGCCTGGAGTGTACGGCCGTACAATGAGCAGTTCTTC.

Regarding this clonotype: This may be a read error: a much more frequent sequence differs by one nucleotide. This CDR3 reads CSASGGNYNKQFF. The CDR3 DNA is TGCAGTGCTAGCGGGGGGAACTACAATAAGCAGTTCTTC. The chain employs TRBV20-1 and TRBJ2-1, with TRBD2 matching 7 bases. The germline V gene encodes CDR1 DFQATT and CDR2 SNEGSKA (reference sequence). CDR3 length: 13 residues.

The chain is built from TRBV12-3 or TRBV12-4 and TRBJ2-2; D is possibly TRBD1 (5 bases). The CDR3 runs 14 residues. V lost 5 bases and J lost 7, with 14 bases in between. The CDR3 DNA sequence: TGTGCCAGCAGTGAAACAGGTTCTAACGGGGAGCTGTTTTTT. This codes for CASSETGSNGELFF.

The chain carries TRBV3-1 and TRBJ1-2; TRBD1 is a possible D gene (5 bases). The CDR3 spans 15 residues. Between the trimmed V and J ends, which lost 0 bases and 2 bases, there was a span of 10 bases. Germline V gene lookup returns CDR1 LGHDT and CDR2 YNNKEL (reference sequence). The CDR3 loop reads CASSQEPGLNYGYTF. Written as DNA, the CDR3 is TGTGCCAGCAGCCAAGAACCAGGGTTGAACTATGGCTACACCTTC.

Notes on this clonotype: This sequence may be a read error, since a much larger clone differs from it by one base. The V call is TRBV9, the J call TRBJ2-3, with TRBD1 matching over 9 bases. V was clipped by 6 bases and J by 4 bases; unmatched bases: 12. CDR3 length: 16 amino acids. Germline CDR1 SGDLS, CDR2 YYNGEE. Here the CDR3 reads CASNLRGTGNSDTQYF. The CDR3, as DNA: TGTGCCAGCAACCTCAGAGGGACAGGGAACTCAGATACGCAGTATTTT.

The rearrangement uses TRBV7-2 and TRBJ2-5, with 9 bases identical to TRBD1. The J call may be in error: the DNA end matches TRBJ2-7 better. The CDR3 is 17 residues long. Germline V lookup: CDR1 SGHTA, CDR2 FQGNSA. In nucleotides, the CDR3 is TGTGCCAGCAGCTCCCTGTCGGGGGACAGGGATCTCTACGAGCAGTACTTC. This codes for CASSSLSGDRDLYEQYF.

This clonotype was seen more than once but under ten times. The chain links TRBV20-1 to TRBJ1-5; 10 bases map to TRBD1. CDR3 length equals 15 residues. Germline lookup yields CDR1 DFQATT and CDR2 SNEGSKA (reference sequence). With V trimmed by 1 base and J by 3 bases, 3 bases remained unmatched. CDR3 sequence reads: CSARGQGAPNQPQHF. The DNA of the CDR3 is TGCAGTGCTAGAGGACAGGGGGCTCCCAATCAGCCCCAGCATTTT.

This clonotype occurred many times. The DNA for the CDR3 is TGTGCCAGCAGTCCGGGACAGGGCCACTATGATGGCTACACCTTC. This encodes CASSPGQGHYDGYTF. The gene calls are TRBV27 and TRBJ1-2; 9 nucleotides align to TRBD1. The junction had 10 bases not matched to a gene; V was cut back by 5 bases and J by 6 bases. There are 15 residues in the CDR3. CDR1 and CDR2 (germline): MNHEY, SMNVEV (reference sequence).